These 13 T cell receptor beta chains originate from one sample sequenced in a study of CD4+ T cells in melanoma. This table comes from immunoSEQ multiplex PCR, and its TCRdb copy is limited to in-frame clones, with some not included. The repertoire holds some 110,000 clones, with around 92% as singletons. Specimen: peripheral blood. The source of these receptors is a human donor with melanoma.

The rearrangement joins TRBV18 to TRBJ2-7, with 7 nucleotides matching TRBD2. V lost 6 bases, J lost 0 bases, and 8 bases stayed unmatched. Germline-derived CDR1 and CDR2 are KGHSH and LQKENI. The CDR3 has 15 residues. The CDR3 is CASSPGTMRSYEQYF. CDR3 sequence (DNA): TGTGCCAGCTCTCCCGGGACTATGCGCTCCTACGAGCAGTACTTC.

V and J are TRBV5-4 and TRBJ1-2, with 8 bases matching TRBD1. CDR1 and CDR2 from the germline V gene are SGHNT and YYREEE (reference sequence). Trimming took 3 bases from V and 8 from J; bases not matched to a gene: 6. The length of the CDR3 is 13 residues. The CDR3 DNA reads TGTGCCAGCAGCTCATCCAGGGGGCTAGGCTACACCTTC. Protein sequence: CASSSSRGLGYTF.

The chain couples TRBV6-1 to TRBJ2-7; D is uncertain. The CDR3 totals 15 residues. CDR1 and CDR2 from the germline V gene are MNHNS and SASEGT. Between the trimmed V and J ends, which lost 5 bases and 2 bases, there was a span of 16 bases. CDR3 sequence (DNA): TGTGCCAGCAGTCGGGTGGACCAAGGACCCTACGAGCAGTACTTC. It codes for CASSRVDQGPYEQYF.

The chain is built from TRBV7-2 and TRBJ2-7; 12 positions match TRBD2. The V segment lost 2 bases and the J segment 0 bases; nucleotides outside the gene matches: 8. The CDR3 spans 18 residues. Germline assignment: CDR1 SGHTA and CDR2 FQGNSA. The CDR3 DNA reads as TGTGCCAGCAGCTTAAGGGCCCCGACTAGCGGGAGCTCCTACGAGCAGTACTTC. It specifies CASSLRAPTSGSSYEQYF.

The chain employs TRBV19 and TRBJ2-5; the match to TRBD1 covers 8 bases. CDR3 length: 18 residues. Germline lookup yields CDR1 LNHDA and CDR2 SQIVND (reference sequence). V was pared by 4 bases and J by 0 bases, with 13 bases of the junction left unmatched. CDR3 loop: CASSNTPPGQAYQETQYF. DNA of the CDR3: TGTGCCAGTAGTAACACCCCACCGGGACAGGCGTACCAAGAGACCCAGTACTTC.

In DNA, the CDR3 is TGTGCCAGCAATTACGCAAGGGGAGATCAGCCCCAGCATTTT. This sequence encodes CASNYARGDQPQHF. The chain uses TRBV2 and TRBJ1-5; TRBD1 is a possible D gene (5 bases). The V and J ends lost 7 bases and 5 bases respectively, with 15 bases between them. This CDR3 is 14 amino acids long. CDR1 and CDR2 (germline): SNHLY, FYNNEI.

In nucleotides, the CDR3 is TGTGCCTGGAGTCCCTCAGGTACAGGGGTAAGAACAGATACGCAGTATTTT. Its translation is CAWSPSGTGVRTDTQYF. The chain combines TRBV30 with TRBJ2-3; 7 bases align to TRBD1. CDR1 GTSNPN and CDR2 SVGIG come from the germline V gene (reference sequence). The J segment lost 3 bases and the V segment lost 2 bases, leaving 14 bases of the junction unmatched. This CDR3 comprises 17 residues.

The V gene is TRBV7-9, the J gene TRBJ1-6, with D uncertain. This CDR3 is 12 amino acids long. CDR1 is SEHNR and CDR2 is FQNEAQ in the germline V gene (reference sequence). Trimming took off 2 bases at V and 7 bases at J, with 3 bases between the two ends. This CDR3 is CASSLLNSPLHF. As DNA, the CDR3 is TGTGCCAGCAGCTTATTGAATTCACCCCTCCACTTT.

The chain recombines TRBV30 with TRBJ2-3; tentatively, D is TRBD2 (6 bases). The germline CDR1 and CDR2 sequences are GTSNPN and SVGIG (reference sequence). V was shortened by 2 bases and J by 1 base, with 13 bases between the two germline ends. CDR3 size: 15 residues. CDR3 sequence: CAWSIAGRRTDTQYF. For the CDR3, the DNA is TGTGCCTGGAGTATCGCGGGGAGACGCACAGATACGCAGTATTTT.

This clone showed up just a few times. The gene calls are TRBV28 and TRBJ1-2; the D gene is possibly TRBD1 (5 bases). The V end was cut by 5 bases, the J end by 7 bases, with 11 bases between. CDR1 is MDHEN, CDR2 SYDVKM, per germline. The length of the CDR3 is 12 residues. The DNA of the CDR3 is TGTGCCAGCAGTCTGCTCAGGGCTGGCTACACCTTC. This codes for CASSLLRAGYTF.

This chain connects TRBV19 to TRBJ1-1; D is uncertain. There are 14 residues in the CDR3. V was clipped by 3 bases and J by 2 bases, with 10 bases between them. Germline V gene lookup returns CDR1 LNHDA and CDR2 SQIVND (reference sequence). The CDR3 region is CASSIGDTNTEAFF. In nucleotides, the CDR3 is TGTGCCAGTAGTATCGGAGACACCAACACTGAAGCTTTCTTT.

The gene calls are TRBV4-1 and TRBJ2-1; D is uncertain. V lost 7 bases and J 1 base, leaving 11 bases between the germline ends. The CDR3 has 14 residues. Germline CDR1 is MGHRA and CDR2 is YSYEKL. The CDR3 DNA sequence: TGCGCCAGCACCATCGACGGTTCCTACAATGAGCAGTTCTTC. Amino acids: CASTIDGSYNEQFF.

The gene calls are TRBV9 and TRBJ1-3; the D gene is possibly TRBD1 (5 bases). Per germline, CDR1 SGDLS and CDR2 YYNGEE. V lost 2 bases, J lost 0 bases, and 18 bases lay in between. This CDR3 is built from 18 residues. The CDR3 region has the DNA TGTGCCAGCAGCGTCCCGAGGGAGGGGTCTAGCTCTGGAAACACCATATATTTT. Its protein product is CASSVPREGSSSGNTIYF.